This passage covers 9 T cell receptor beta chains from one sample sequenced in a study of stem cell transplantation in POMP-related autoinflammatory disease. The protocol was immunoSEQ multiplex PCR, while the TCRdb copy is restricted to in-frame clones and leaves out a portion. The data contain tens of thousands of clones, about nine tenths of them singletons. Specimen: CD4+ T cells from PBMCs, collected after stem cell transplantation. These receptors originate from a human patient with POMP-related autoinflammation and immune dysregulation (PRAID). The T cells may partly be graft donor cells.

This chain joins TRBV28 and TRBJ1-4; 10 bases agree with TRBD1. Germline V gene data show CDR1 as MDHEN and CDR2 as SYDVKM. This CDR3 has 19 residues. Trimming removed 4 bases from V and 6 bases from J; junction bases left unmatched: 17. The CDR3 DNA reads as TGTGCCAGCAGTTCCAACCCGGGACAGGGGACATCCTTCCATGAAAAACTGTTTTTT. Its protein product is CASSSNPGQGTSFHEKLFF.

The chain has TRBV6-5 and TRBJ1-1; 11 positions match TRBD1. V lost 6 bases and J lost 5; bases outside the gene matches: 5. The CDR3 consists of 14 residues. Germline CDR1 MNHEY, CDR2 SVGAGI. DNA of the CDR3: TGTGCCAGCAGGAGGGACAGGGGGAGGACTGAAGCTTTCTTT. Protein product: CASRRDRGRTEAFF.

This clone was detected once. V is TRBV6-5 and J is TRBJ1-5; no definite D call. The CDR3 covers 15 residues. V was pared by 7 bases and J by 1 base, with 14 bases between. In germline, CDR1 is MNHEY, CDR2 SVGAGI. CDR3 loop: CASNRWAASNQPQHF. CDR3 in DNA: TGTGCCAGCAATCGGTGGGCAGCCAGCAATCAGCCCCAGCATTTT.

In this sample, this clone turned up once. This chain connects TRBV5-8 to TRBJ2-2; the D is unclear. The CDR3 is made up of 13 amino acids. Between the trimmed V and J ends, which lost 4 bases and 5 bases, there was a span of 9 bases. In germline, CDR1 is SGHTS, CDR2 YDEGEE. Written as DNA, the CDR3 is TGTGCCAGCAGCCCGGATTTTACCGGGGAGCTGTTTTTT. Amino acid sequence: CASSPDFTGELFF.

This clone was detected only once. CDR3 DNA: TGTGCCAGCAGTTACGGACAGGGAAAAGAGACCCAGTACTTC. This sequence encodes CASSYGQGKETQYF. This chain links TRBV6-6 with TRBJ2-5, with 8 bases that match TRBD1. The V and J ends lost 2 bases and 3 bases, in that order; junction bases with no gene match: 2. Per germline, CDR1 MNHNY and CDR2 SVGAGI (reference sequence). This CDR3 has 14 residues.

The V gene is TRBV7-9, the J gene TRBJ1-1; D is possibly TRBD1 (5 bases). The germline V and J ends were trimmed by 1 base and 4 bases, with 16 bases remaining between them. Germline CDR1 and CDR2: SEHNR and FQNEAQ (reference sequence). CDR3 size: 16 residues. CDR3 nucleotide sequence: TGTGCCAGCAGCTTAGACATCGGGGCACCATCCACTGAAGCTTTCTTT. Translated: CASSLDIGAPSTEAFF.

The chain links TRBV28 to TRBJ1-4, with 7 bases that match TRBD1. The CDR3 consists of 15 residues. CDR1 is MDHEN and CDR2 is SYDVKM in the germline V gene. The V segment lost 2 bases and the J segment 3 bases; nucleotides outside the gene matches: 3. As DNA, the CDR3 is TGTGCCAGCAGTTTAACGGACAGGTCTAATGAAAAACTGTTTTTT. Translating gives CASSLTDRSNEKLFF.

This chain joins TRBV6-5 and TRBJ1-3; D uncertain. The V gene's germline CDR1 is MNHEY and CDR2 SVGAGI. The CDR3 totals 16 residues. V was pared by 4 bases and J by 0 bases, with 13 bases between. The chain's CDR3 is CASSSRVLLSGNTIYF. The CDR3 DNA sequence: TGTGCCAGCAGTTCCCGAGTTCTGCTCTCTGGAAACACCATATATTTT.

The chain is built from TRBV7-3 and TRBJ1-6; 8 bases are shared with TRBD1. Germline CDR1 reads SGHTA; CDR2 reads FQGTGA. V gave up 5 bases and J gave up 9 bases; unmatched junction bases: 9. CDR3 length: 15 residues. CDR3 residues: CASSPATGAGSPLHF. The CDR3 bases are TGTGCCAGCAGCCCGGCGACAGGGGCGGGTTCACCCCTCCACTTT.